This T cell receptor beta chain was sequenced for a study of blood T cell repertoires in COVID-19. Overall study context: Material from acute and convalescent COVID-19 was sourced from the United States, Italy and Spain.

Source study methods: From reference gene primer amplification, estimates of nucleated cell counts were derived. The assay was immunoSEQ multiplex PCR, and TCRdb's table has in-frame clones only and misses some. V and J calls and clone size are as listed in that table; D and trimming were resolved from the DNA. The profile shows a few hundred thousand clones, about 87% of them singletons. The Seattle patients, enrolled during active infection, were followed longitudinally. The junction had 11 bases not matched to a gene; V was cut back by 3 bases and J by 6 bases. From germline, CDR1 is GTSNPN and CDR2 SVGIG (reference sequence). CDR3 length equals 14 residues.

The sequence came from a woman between 45 and 60 years old with COVID-19, enrolled during active disease. The source material was peripheral blood. This sequence joins TRBV30 and TRBJ2-7; 7 nucleotides agree with TRBD1. The CDR3 DNA reads TGTGCCTGGAGCCCACGCCCCCGGACAGGCGAGCAGTACTTC. Protein: CAWSPRPRTGEQYF.